These 2 T cell receptor beta chains originate from one sample sequenced in a study of PD-L1 blockade in urothelial cancer. Assay used: immunoSEQ multiplex PCR; TCRdb lists only in-frame clones, some missing. The sample lists tens of thousands of clones, about nine tenths seen once, with under 6% in the top ten. Time point in this sample: pretreatment peripheral blood. The sequences come from PBMCs, collected around atezolizumab (anti-PD-L1) treatment. The origin of the receptors is a man aged 65-85 years with urothelial cancer.

The chain joins TRBV15 to TRBJ2-3; D gene ambiguous. With 5 bases removed from V and 2 bases from J, the gap between germline ends came to 14 bases. Germline loops: CDR1 LNHNV, CDR2 YYDKDF (reference sequence). The CDR3 runs 15 residues. The CDR3 sequence: CATSSILTFTDTQYF. CDR3 sequence (DNA): TGTGCCACCAGCTCTATACTTACTTTCACAGATACGCAGTATTTT.

The genes are TRBV15 and TRBJ1-5; 8 bases fit TRBD1. The CDR3 totals 16 residues. V shed 9 bases, J shed 0 bases, and the junction held 10 bases outside the gene matches. Germline CDR1 LNHNV, CDR2 YYDKDF (reference sequence). The CDR3 sequence is CATGRGQAYSNQPQHF. CDR3 sequence (DNA): TGTGCCACTGGCCGGGGACAGGCTTATAGCAATCAGCCCCAGCATTTT. Full variable domain (outside the CDR3, taken from reference TRBV15 and TRBJ1-5): DAMVIQNPRYQVTQFGKPVTLSCSQTLNHNVMYWYQQKSSQAPKLLFHYYDKDFNNEADTPDNFQSRRPNTSFCFLDIRSPGLGDTAMYLCATGRGQAYSNQPQHFGDGTRLSIL.